This TCR beta chain was found in a study of technical replicates of blood from four donors. This clone was recorded only once. J was trimmed by 0 bases and V by 2 bases; bases with no gene match: 2. CDR1 and CDR2 from the germline V gene are SNHLY and FYNNEI. The CDR3 is made up of 16 amino acids. The assay was immunoSEQ multiplex PCR, and TCRdb's table has in-frame clones only and misses some. The profile shows about 73,000 clones, more than 85% of them singletons. This TCR derives from a human donor in good health. Some clones in this sample may be carry-over from other donors' samples. The specimen sequenced was PBMCs. This rearrangement joins TRBV2 to TRBJ1-4; 8 bases line up with TRBD1. This CDR3 is CASSENRGATNEKLFF. The CDR3 DNA sequence: TGTGCCAGCAGTGAAAACAGGGGGGCAACTAATGAAAAACTGTTTTTT.